This T cell receptor (beta chain) was observed in a study of CD8 T cells in Susac syndrome (dated by TCRdb to about 2019). The study in broad terms: Repertoire sequencing was used to test whether CD8+ T cell activation and differentiation in Susac syndrome was antigen driven. The clonality of the CD8+ T cell repertoire was compared across more than 9 healthy donors, about 14 Susac syndrome patients and around 16 multiple sclerosis patients. Broad study findings and their caveats: The study acknowledged that relatively few individuals were included in the TCR sequencing and HLA analysis.

A note on this clonotype: Its specific antigen is unknown. No base quality values were provided; no much bigger clone lies one nucleotide off.

Peripheral blood CD8+ and CD4+ T cells from healthy donors, Susac syndrome patients and multiple sclerosis patients were profiled by high-throughput TCR beta sequencing. The healthy donors served as controls matched for age and sex. Bulk CD8+ and CD4+ T cells were purified by magnetic negative isolation, whereas CD8+ TEMRA cells were enriched by FACS. Blood was drawn into EDTA tubes, processed within 24 hours, and PBMCs were isolated by density gradient centrifugation. PBMCs intended for TCR sequencing were cryopreserved in liquid nitrogen and thawed later in a water bath at 37 degrees C. The sorted or isolated CD4+, CD8+ and CD8+ TEMRA cells had a purity of 90% or higher. RNA was extracted with the RNeasy kit and roughly 0.45 to 1 ug was reverse transcribed using random hexamers. The immunoSEQ multiplex PCR assay, covering 54 Vbeta and 13 Jbeta segments, was used to amplify TCR beta CDR3 regions. PCR amplification bias was corrected using a synthetic template baseline for primer optimization and computational correction. The paper's data handling went like this. Only productive sequences were kept, with reads annotated to V, D and J genes according to IMGT and analyzed in immunoSEQ Analyzer. To calculate clonality, Shannon entropy was normalized by log2 of the number of productive unique sequences and then subtracted from one. For each patient and control, public and private clones were evaluated among the 100 most prevalent clones. Clones were defined as Susac-specific if absent from the healthy and MS cohorts, from more than 900 published viral clones and from other ImmuneACCESS disease sequences. TCRdb handled the public reads itself, with Q25 trimming in fastp and clone calling in MiXCR, and kept productive beta chains. When rows share a CDR3 protein, they turn into one entry using the most common DNA and genes. These V and J calls are TCRdb output, not the study's own analysis. Counted in this sample were tens of thousands of distinct CDR3 sequences; just under 95% of them appeared once. The top ten clonotypes cover about 0.28% of the sample.

For this chain, trimming is 1 base at the V end and 1 base at the J end, and the number of junction bases without a gene match is 10. Including the terminal cysteine and phenylalanine, the CDR3 comprises 20 residues. Just CDR3 DNA is preserved here, 60 bases in frame from base 1. Per the germline V gene, MGHRA is the CDR1 and YSYEKL is the CDR2. The clonotype was recovered from a human donor in good health. What was sequenced was CD8+ T cells from PBMCs. The chain couples TRBV4-1 to TRBJ2-6; 10 of the junction bases match TRBD1. This receptor has the CDR3 CASSQGIPGQGWSGANVLTF. The nucleotide sequence reads TGCGCCAGCAGCCAAGGTATACCGGGACAGGGGTGGTCTGGGGCCAACGTCCTGACTTTC.